The entry below gives a single TCR beta chain sequence along with its context. Antigen unknown. These data are taken from a study of shared clonotypes between healthy human individuals. Whole-study findings and limits: In a few donors, around 5% of naive CD4 clonotypes appeared in common.

The data were produced by immunoSEQ multiplex PCR, yet TCRdb's version contains in-frame clones alone and is incomplete. Seen here are about 2,500,000 clones, just over 90% observed once, and the top ten hold roughly 0.13%. Germline V gene sequence: CDR1 KGHSH, CDR2 LQKENI. This CDR3 comprises 15 residues. Trimming took off 2 bases at V and 7 bases at J, with 17 bases between the two ends. Source material: naive CD4+ T cells sorted from blood. Described subset: CD45RA+ positively selected. This sequence joins TRBV18 and TRBJ1-1; a possible D gene is TRBD1 (6 bases). The clonotype was recovered from a young man in good health. CDR3 protein: CASSPLGVRGGEAFF. DNA of the CDR3: TGTGCCAGCTCACCATTGGGCGTCAGGGGCGGTGAAGCTTTCTTT.